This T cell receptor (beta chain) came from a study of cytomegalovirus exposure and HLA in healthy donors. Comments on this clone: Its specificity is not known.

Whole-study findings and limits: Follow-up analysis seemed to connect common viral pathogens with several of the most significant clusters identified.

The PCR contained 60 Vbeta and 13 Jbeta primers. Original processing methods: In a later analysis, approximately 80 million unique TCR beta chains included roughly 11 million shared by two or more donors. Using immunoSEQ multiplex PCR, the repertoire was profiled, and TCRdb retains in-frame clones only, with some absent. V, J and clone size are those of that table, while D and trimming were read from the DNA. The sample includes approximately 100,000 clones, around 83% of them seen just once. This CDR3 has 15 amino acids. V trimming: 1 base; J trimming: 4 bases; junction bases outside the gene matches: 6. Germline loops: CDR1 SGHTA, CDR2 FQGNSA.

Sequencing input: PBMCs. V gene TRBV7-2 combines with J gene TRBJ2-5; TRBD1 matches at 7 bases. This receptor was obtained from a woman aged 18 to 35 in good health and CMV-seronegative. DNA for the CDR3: TGTGCCAGCAGCTTAGGGACAGGTTGGGGAGAGACCCAGTACTTC. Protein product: CASSLGTGWGETQYF.